The source of this T cell receptor (beta chain) is a study of blood T cell repertoires in COVID-19. Study summary: From T cells, B-cell-depleted T cells, or PBMCs came the material, which was cDNA or gDNA.

Germline lookup yields CDR1 SNHLY and CDR2 FYNNEI. CDR3 length: 15 amino acids. V lost 0 bases and J lost 1, with 9 bases in between. Per the original methods: Estimates of nucleated cell counts were drawn from the amplification of reference gene primers. Measured with immunoSEQ multiplex PCR; TCRdb has only the in-frame clones, and not every one. V, J and clone size are those of that table, while D and trimming were read from the DNA. The sample lists around 420,000 clones, approximately 88% occurring once. This receptor was obtained from a woman in her forties with acute COVID-19. The chain links TRBV2 to TRBJ2-5; weak D call: TRBD1 (6 bases). Sequencing was performed on PBMCs or T cells enriched from blood (not recorded which). The CDR3 loop reads CASSEAQGSQETQYF. The CDR3 nucleotides are TGTGCCAGCAGTGAAGCCCAGGGGTCCCAAGAGACCCAGTACTTC.